Listed below are T cell receptor beta chains from one sample, sequenced in a study of blood T cell repertoires in COVID-19. Data came from immunoSEQ multiplex PCR; TCRdb stores just in-frame clones and leaves some out. The table includes 90,000 to 120,000 clones, 82% detected once. The sample consisted of peripheral blood. The receptors were gathered from a man aged 55 to 70 with acute or convalescent COVID-19. Both conserved end residues are part of each CDR3. Fields, in order: CDR3 protein, clone size, V gene. Size is omitted from some rows. Given values are once, few, many or a class for expanded clones.

CDR3 protein: CASSLNTPGELFF
clone size: once
V gene: TRBV7-2

CDR3 protein: CASSLGPGTNEKLFF
clone size: -
V gene: TRBV5-1

CDR3 protein: CAWSGTPGQPQHF
clone size: few
V gene: TRBV30

CDR3 protein: CSVKENYEQYF
clone size: -
V gene: TRBV29-1

CDR3 protein: CAWSTVGNQPQHF
clone size: -
V gene: TRBV30

CDR3 protein: CASSFGTSGSNEQFF
clone size: -
V gene: TRBV11-2

CDR3 protein: CASTGKGVSNQPQHF
clone size: -
V gene: TRBV30

CDR3 protein: CASNTGTGGRGNQPQHF
clone size: -
V gene: TRBV19

CDR3 protein: CAWSGGRNQPQHF
clone size: -
V gene: TRBV30

CDR3 protein: CASSQDITSQGNGELFF
clone size: -
V gene: TRBV4-2

CDR3 protein: CASSPLPTGTGEKLFF
clone size: -
V gene: TRBV18

CDR3 protein: CASRIQGSTGELFF
clone size: -
V gene: TRBV4-3

CDR3 protein: CASSETAAGSATNEKLFF
clone size: -
V gene: TRBV10-2

CDR3 protein: CASDDQGYGNEQFF
clone size: -
V gene: TRBV10-2

CDR3 protein: CASSEALQGIQPQHF
clone size: -
V gene: TRBV6-1

CDR3 protein: CASSSLQGLTEAFF
clone size: -
V gene: TRBV5-6

CDR3 protein: CASSLAGGQPGWRTEAFF
clone size: -
V gene: TRBV11-3

CDR3 protein: CAFTLLAVSTDTQYF
clone size: -
V gene: TRBV30

CDR3 protein: CASSTRVDYGYTF
clone size: -
V gene: TRBV5-1

CDR3 protein: CASSPSRRDNEKLFF
clone size: -
V gene: TRBV13

CDR3 protein: CASSEIVTGGGQPQHF
clone size: -
V gene: TRBV6-1

CDR3 protein: CASSRLGGANQPQHF
clone size: -
V gene: TRBV4-2

CDR3 protein: CASSQGAGWTEAFF
clone size: -
V gene: TRBV4-2

CDR3 protein: CASSLNSGGQGDYGYTF
clone size: -
V gene: TRBV5-1

CDR3 protein: CASSQAAAGSGYTF
clone size: -
V gene: TRBV3-1/TRBV3-2

CDR3 protein: CAWTREGSYEQYF
clone size: few
V gene: TRBV30

CDR3 protein: CAWSVSGALHF
clone size: -
V gene: TRBV30

CDR3 protein: CATSRDGGSYTEAFF
clone size: -
V gene: TRBV15

CDR3 protein: CASSRQGAVYNEQFF
clone size: -
V gene: TRBV13

CDR3 protein: CASSAGSSGNTIYF
clone size: -
V gene: TRBV2

CDR3 protein: CAWSGGQGVNEQFF
clone size: once
V gene: TRBV30

CDR3 protein: CASSLTPGTGSYEQYF
clone size: -
V gene: TRBV5-1

CDR3 protein: CASRTMSSYNEQFF
clone size: -
V gene: TRBV6-5

CDR3 protein: CASSPPPGQGRYEQYF
clone size: -
V gene: TRBV28

CDR3 protein: CASSRSDRLRNYGYTF
clone size: -
V gene: TRBV14

CDR3 protein: CASSGTLLYNEQFF
clone size: -
V gene: TRBV4-1

CDR3 protein: CASSPQGVSGNTIYF
clone size: -
V gene: TRBV9

CDR3 protein: CASSLGPGGKSPLHF
clone size: -
V gene: TRBV28

CDR3 protein: CASSLGTAYEQYF
clone size: many
V gene: TRBV27

CDR3 protein: CASSAGQGTNYGYTF
clone size: -
V gene: TRBV5-6

CDR3 protein: CASSETGDSNEQFF
clone size: -
V gene: TRBV9

CDR3 protein: CSVEGEGQGWIDTQYF
clone size: -
V gene: TRBV29-1